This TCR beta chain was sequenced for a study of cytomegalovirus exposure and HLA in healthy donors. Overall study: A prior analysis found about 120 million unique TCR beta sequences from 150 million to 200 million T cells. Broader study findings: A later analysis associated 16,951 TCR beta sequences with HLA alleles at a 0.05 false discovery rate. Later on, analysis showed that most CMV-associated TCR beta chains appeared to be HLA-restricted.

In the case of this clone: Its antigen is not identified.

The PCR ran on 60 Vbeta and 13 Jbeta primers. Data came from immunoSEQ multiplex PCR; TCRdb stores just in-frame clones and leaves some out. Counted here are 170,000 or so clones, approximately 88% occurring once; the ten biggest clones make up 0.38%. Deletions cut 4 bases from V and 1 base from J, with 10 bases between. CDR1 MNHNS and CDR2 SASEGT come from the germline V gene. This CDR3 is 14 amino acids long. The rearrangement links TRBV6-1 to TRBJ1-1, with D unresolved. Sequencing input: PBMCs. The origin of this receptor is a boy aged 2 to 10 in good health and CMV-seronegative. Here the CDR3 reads CASSVQSQNTEAFF. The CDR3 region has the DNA TGTGCCAGCAGTGTTCAGTCCCAGAACACTGAAGCTTTCTTT.